This passage covers 13 T cell receptor beta chains from one sample sequenced in a study of T cells in Graves' hyperthyroidism and ophthalmopathy. The TCR beta CDR3 regions underwent amplification using RNA transcripts as the source. HTBI primers drove first-round RT-PCR of the TCR CDR3. One entry per CDR3 protein, called by TCRdb with MiXCR from the multiplex PCR reads. The sample includes under 700,000 distinct CDR3 sequences, approximately 15% of them seen just once. The sequenced sample consisted of blood. The receptors here all came from a young woman with Graves' hyperthyroidism.

This clonotype was recorded at least ten times. The rearrangement joins TRBV2 to TRBJ1-5; a possible D gene is TRBD1 (6 bases). V lost 6 bases and J 4 bases, leaving 16 bases between the germline ends. Looked up from germline, CDR1 is SNHLY and CDR2 is FYNNEI. This CDR3 contains 15 residues. The CDR3 DNA reads as TGTGCCAGCAGAGGGGCCGGGACACCTAATCAGCCCCAGCATTTT. Translated, it gives CASRGAGTPNQPQHF.

The chain has TRBV5-5 and TRBJ1-6; D remains unclear. The CDR3 has 10 residues. The germline CDR1 and CDR2 sequences are SGHKS and YYEKEE (reference sequence). The CDR3 loop reads CNTEDSPLHF. As DNA, the CDR3 is TGTAACACCGAAGATTCACCCCTCCACTTT.

This clonotype was counted at least ten times. This rearrangement joins TRBV6-1 to TRBJ2-7, with D perhaps matching TRBD1 or TRBD2 (5 bases each). The germline V gene has CDR1 MNHNS and CDR2 SASEGT. This CDR3 spans 16 amino acids. Trimming took 3 bases from V and 2 from J, leaving 17 bases between them. CDR3 nucleotide sequence: TGTGCCAGCAGTGATTCCGGGGCATCACCTGCCTACGAGCAGTACTTC. It translates to CASSDSGASPAYEQYF.

This clonotype was seen a handful of times. V is TRBV19 and J is TRBJ2-1, with D hard to call. The V end was cut by 6 bases, the J end by 3 bases, with 24 bases between. CDR3 size: 18 residues. CDR1 and CDR2 (germline): LNHDA, SQIVND (reference sequence). The CDR3 sequence is CASSHKWFGPYLYNEQFF. The CDR3 DNA is TGTGCCAGTAGCCATAAATGGTTCGGGCCCTACCTCTACAATGAGCAGTTCTTC.

This clonotype was picked up many times. This sequence joins TRBV20-1 and TRBJ2-7; perhaps TRBD2 as D (7 bases). Germline V gene data show CDR1 as DFQATT and CDR2 as SNEGSKA (reference sequence). CDR3 length: 14 amino acids. With 1 base removed from V and 3 bases from J, the gap between germline ends came to 13 bases. Here the CDR3 DNA reads TGCAGTGCTAGAGTGGGAGGGGGTTTCTACGAGCAGTACTTC. This gives the protein CSARVGGGFYEQYF.

This clonotype was picked up many times. This rearrangement joins TRBV27 to TRBJ2-1; 8 nucleotides match TRBD2. The CDR3 runs to 15 residues. V shed 3 bases and J 2 bases; nucleotides not matched to a gene: 3. Germline V gene lookup returns CDR1 MNHEY and CDR2 SMNVEV (reference sequence). The CDR3 here is CASSFELAAYNEQFF. In DNA form, the CDR3 reads TGTGCCAGCAGTTTTGAACTAGCGGCCTACAATGAGCAGTTCTTC.

This clonotype was counted many times. The V call is TRBV12-3 or TRBV12-4, the J call TRBJ1-5; D perhaps matches TRBD1 (6 bases). The CDR3 totals 16 residues. Trimming removed 3 bases from V and 4 bases from J, with 16 bases in between. Written as DNA, the CDR3 is TGTGCCAGCAGTTTCATAGGGGGATTAAGTAATCAGCCCCAGCATTTT. Encoded protein: CASSFIGGLSNQPQHF.

The gene calls are TRBV11-3 and TRBJ2-7; 9 nucleotides agree with TRBD1. This CDR3 is built from 13 residues. Germline V CDR1 and CDR2: SGHNT, YENEEA. The V segment lost 5 bases and the J segment 6 bases; nucleotides outside the gene matches: 5. CDR3 sequence (DNA): TGTGCCAGCAGCAAGGGACAGGGTCGCGAGCAGTACTTC. This translates into CASSKGQGREQYF.

This clonotype occurred many times. The chain recombines TRBV12-3 or TRBV12-4 with TRBJ2-2; TRBD1 matches at 8 bases. Unmatched junction bases numbered 8, after V lost 7 bases and J lost 4 bases. This CDR3 is 15 amino acids long. The CDR3 nucleotides are TGTGCCAGCACTTTGACAGGGGCCGTCACCGGGGAGCTGTTTTTT. This gives the protein CASTLTGAVTGELFF.

The chain joins TRBV5-1 to TRBJ1-5; 10 bases map to TRBD1. The CDR3 runs 15 residues. V was clipped by 3 bases and J by 5 bases; unmatched bases: 5. Germline CDR1 is SGHRS and CDR2 is YFSETQ. The CDR3, as DNA: TGCGCCAGCAGCTCGGGACAGGGGTCTGATCAGCCCCAGCATTTT. Translation: CASSSGQGSDQPQHF.

This clonotype was counted ten times or more. The rearrangement joins TRBV2 to TRBJ2-1; 10 nucleotides match TRBD2. This CDR3 region has 15 residues. V shed 1 base, J shed 4 bases, and the junction held 1 base outside the gene matches. Germline V gives CDR1 SNHLY, CDR2 FYNNEI. The CDR3 sequence is CASSEGTSGYNEQFF. In nucleotides, the CDR3 is TGTGCCAGCAGTGAAGGGACTAGCGGTTACAATGAGCAGTTCTTC.

This clonotype showed up just a few times. The chain uses TRBV10-3 and TRBJ2-1, with 8 nucleotides matching TRBD1. The CDR3 runs 14 residues. Germline CDR1 and CDR2: ENHRY and SYGVKD. Trimming took 10 bases from V and 8 from J; bases not matched to a gene: 13. The CDR3 coding sequence is TGTGCCACGGAGGACAGGGTCTTAAGCTATGAGCAGTTCTTC. The encoded protein is CATEDRVLSYEQFF.

This chain joins TRBV5-6 and TRBJ2-7, with 8 bases that match TRBD2. Germline assignment: CDR1 SGHDT and CDR2 YYEEEE. The J segment lost 4 bases and the V segment lost 3 bases, leaving 6 bases of the junction unmatched. The CDR3 is 14 amino acids. The CDR3 coding sequence is TGTGCCAGCAGCTCGGGGGGGGACCAGTACGAGCAGTACTTC. Translating it yields CASSSGGDQYEQYF. Full variable domain (rest looked up from reference TRBV5-6 and TRBJ2-7): DAGVTQSPTHLIKTRGQQVTLRCSPKSGHDTVSWYQQALGQGPQFIFQYYEEEERQRGNFPDRFSGHQFPNYSSELNVNALLLGDSALYLCASSSGGDQYEQYFGPGTRLTVT.